This T cell receptor beta chain emerged from a study of glioma-infiltrating T cells. Broader study findings: CDR3 overlap between tissue and blood was very small. Signature shared blood CDR3 motifs were enriched in low-divergence and depleted in high-divergence patients.

Using RNA template, CDR3s of TCR alpha and beta were amplified with iRepertoire arm-PCR. Tissue mRNA or PBMC total RNA, roughly 90-400 ng, went into one-step reverse transcription and amplification. TCRdb re-called the multiplex PCR reads through MiXCR, storing one row per CDR3 protein. This table holds more than 300,000 distinct CDR3 sequences, approximately 42% found once. CDR1 and CDR2 from the germline V gene are MDHEN and SYDVKM. The CDR3 runs 14 residues. The trim removed 2 bases at V and 3 bases at J, leaving 1 base unmatched. This clonotype was detected many times. What it recognizes is unknown.

The V call is TRBV28, the J call TRBJ1-2, with 9 positions matching TRBD1. The sample taken for sequencing was glioma tissue, nonneoplastic brain tissue, or PBMCs (not recorded which). This clonotype was sampled from a human donor with low-grade glioma or glioblastoma, undergoing nonglioma brain surgery, or in good health (not recorded which). The CDR3 DNA follows: TGTGCCAGCAGTTTAAGACAGGGGGACTATGGCTACACCTTC. It specifies CASSLRQGDYGYTF.